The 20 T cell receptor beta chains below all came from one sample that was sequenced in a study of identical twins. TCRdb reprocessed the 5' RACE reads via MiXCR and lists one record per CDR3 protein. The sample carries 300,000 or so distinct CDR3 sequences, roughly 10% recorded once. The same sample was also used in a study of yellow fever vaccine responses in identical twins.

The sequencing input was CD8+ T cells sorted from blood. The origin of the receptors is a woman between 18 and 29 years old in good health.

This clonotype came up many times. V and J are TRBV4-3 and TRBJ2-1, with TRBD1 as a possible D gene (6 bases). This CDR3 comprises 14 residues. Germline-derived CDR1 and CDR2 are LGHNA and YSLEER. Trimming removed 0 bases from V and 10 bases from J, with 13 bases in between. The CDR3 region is CASSQDRGLGEQFF. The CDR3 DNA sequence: TGCGCCAGCAGCCAAGACAGGGGCCTAGGGGAGCAGTTCTTC.

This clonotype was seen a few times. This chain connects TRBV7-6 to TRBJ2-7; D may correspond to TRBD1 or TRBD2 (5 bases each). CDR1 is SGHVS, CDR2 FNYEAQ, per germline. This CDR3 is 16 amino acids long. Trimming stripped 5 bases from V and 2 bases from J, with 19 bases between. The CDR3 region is CASSAKTGTNPYEQYF. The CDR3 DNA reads TGTGCCAGCAGCGCAAAGACCGGGACGAACCCCTACGAGCAGTACTTC.

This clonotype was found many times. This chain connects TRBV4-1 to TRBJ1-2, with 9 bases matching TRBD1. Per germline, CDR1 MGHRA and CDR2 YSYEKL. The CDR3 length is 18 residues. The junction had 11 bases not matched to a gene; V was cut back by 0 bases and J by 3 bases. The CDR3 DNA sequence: TGCGCCAGCAGCCAAGATAAAAGCGGGACAGGGAGGGACTATGGCTACACCTTC. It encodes CASSQDKSGTGRDYGYTF.

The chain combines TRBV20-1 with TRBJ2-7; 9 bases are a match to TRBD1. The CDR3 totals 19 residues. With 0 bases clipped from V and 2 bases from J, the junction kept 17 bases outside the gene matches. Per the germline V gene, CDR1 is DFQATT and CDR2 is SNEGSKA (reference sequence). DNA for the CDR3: TGCAGTGCTAGAGATCTTCGGGCGGTGACCGGGACAGGGCCCTACGAGCAGTACTTC. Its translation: CSARDLRAVTGTGPYEQYF.

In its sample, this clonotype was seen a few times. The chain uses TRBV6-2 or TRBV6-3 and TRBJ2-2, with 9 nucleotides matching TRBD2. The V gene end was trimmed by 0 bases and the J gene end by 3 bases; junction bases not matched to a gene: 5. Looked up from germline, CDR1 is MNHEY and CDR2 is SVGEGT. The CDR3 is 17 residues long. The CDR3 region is CASSYSMSSGDTGELFF. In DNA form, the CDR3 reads TGTGCCAGCAGTTACTCGATGTCTAGCGGGGACACCGGGGAGCTGTTTTTT.

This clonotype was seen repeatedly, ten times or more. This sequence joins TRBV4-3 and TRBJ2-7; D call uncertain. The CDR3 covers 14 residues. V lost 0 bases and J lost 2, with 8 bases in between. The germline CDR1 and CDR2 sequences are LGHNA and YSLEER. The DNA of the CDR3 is TGCGCCAGCAGCCAAGATATACTTACCTACGAGCAGTACTTC. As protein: CASSQDILTYEQYF.

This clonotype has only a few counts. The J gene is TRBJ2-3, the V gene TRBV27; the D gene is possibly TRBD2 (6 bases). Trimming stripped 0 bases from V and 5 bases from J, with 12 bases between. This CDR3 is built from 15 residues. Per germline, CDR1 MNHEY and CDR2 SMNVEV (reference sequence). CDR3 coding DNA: TGTGCCAGCAGTTTATCTCCTAATAGCGGAGATACGCAGTATTTT. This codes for CASSLSPNSGDTQYF.

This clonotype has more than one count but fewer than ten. The CDR3 DNA sequence: TGTGCCACCAGCAGAGATGGCAACACAGATACGCAGTATTTT. Protein product: CATSRDGNTDTQYF. The genes are TRBV15 and TRBJ2-3; D unresolved. The CDR3 consists of 14 residues. Germline V gene sequence: CDR1 LNHNV, CDR2 YYDKDF (reference sequence). V lost 0 bases and J 2 bases, leaving 6 bases between the germline ends.

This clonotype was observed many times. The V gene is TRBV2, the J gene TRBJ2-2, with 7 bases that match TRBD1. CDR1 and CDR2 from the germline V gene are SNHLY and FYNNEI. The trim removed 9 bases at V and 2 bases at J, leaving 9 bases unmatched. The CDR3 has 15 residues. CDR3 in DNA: TGTGCCAGTCCTGTTGGGACAGTAAACACCGGGGAGCTGTTTTTT. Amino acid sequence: CASPVGTVNTGELFF. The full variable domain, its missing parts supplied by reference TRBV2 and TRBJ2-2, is EPEVTQTPSHQVTQMGQEVILRCVPISNHLYFYWYRQILGQKVEFLVSFYNNEISEKSEIFDDQFSVERPDGSNFTLKIRSTKLEDSAMYFCASPVGTVNTGELFFGEGSRLTVL.

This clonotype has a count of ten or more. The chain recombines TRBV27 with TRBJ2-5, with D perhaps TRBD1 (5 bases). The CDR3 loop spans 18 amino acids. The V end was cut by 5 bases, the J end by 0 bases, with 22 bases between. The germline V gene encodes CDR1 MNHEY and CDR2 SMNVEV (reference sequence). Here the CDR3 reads CASSPRVSGAADQETQYF. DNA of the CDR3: TGTGCCAGCAGTCCAAGGGTTTCTGGGGCAGCCGACCAAGAGACCCAGTACTTC.

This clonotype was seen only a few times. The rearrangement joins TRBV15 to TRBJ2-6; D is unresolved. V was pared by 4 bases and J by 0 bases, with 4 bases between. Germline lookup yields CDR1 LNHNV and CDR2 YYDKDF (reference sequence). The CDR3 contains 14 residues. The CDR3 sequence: CATSMNSGANVLTF. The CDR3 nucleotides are TGTGCCACCAGCATGAACTCTGGGGCCAACGTCCTGACTTTC.

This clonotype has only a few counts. Here the CDR3 DNA reads TGTGCCAGCAGCCTCGCGTGGGGAGGGTCGACCGGGGAGCTGTTTTTT. It translates to CASSLAWGGSTGELFF. This chain joins TRBV28 and TRBJ2-2, with 7 bases identical to TRBD2. Germline V gene lookup returns CDR1 MDHEN and CDR2 SYDVKM. CDR3 length equals 16 residues. J lost 5 bases, V lost 6 bases, and 12 bases had no gene match.

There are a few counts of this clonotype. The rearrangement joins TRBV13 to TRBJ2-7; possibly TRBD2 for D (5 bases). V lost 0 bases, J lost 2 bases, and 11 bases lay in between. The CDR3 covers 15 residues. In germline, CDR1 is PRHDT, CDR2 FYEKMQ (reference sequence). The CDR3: CASSLGRTGTYEQYF. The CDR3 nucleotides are TGTGCCAGCAGCTTAGGCCGAACGGGAACCTACGAGCAGTACTTC.

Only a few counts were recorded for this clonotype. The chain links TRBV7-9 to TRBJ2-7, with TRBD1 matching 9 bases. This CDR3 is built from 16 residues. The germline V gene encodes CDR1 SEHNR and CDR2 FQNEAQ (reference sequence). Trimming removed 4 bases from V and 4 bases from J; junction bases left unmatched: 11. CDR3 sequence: CASSSPGTGLTYEQYF. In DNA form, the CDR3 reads TGTGCCAGCAGCTCACCCGGGACAGGGTTGACTTACGAGCAGTACTTC.

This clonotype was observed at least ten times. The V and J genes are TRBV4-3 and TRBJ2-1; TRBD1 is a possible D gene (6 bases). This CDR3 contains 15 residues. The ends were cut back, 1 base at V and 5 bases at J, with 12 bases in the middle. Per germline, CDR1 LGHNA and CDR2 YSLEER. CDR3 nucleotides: TGCGCCAGCAGCCAAGCAGGGGAAAGCCACAATGAGCAGTTCTTC. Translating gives CASSQAGESHNEQFF.

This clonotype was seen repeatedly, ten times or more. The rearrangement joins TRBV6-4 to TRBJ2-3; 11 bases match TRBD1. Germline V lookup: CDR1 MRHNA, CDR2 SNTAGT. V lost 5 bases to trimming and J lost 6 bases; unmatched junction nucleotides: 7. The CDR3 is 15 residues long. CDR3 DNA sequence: TGTGCCAGCAGTTCCGGACAGGGGGCGGTTGATACGCAGTATTTT. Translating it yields CASSSGQGAVDTQYF.

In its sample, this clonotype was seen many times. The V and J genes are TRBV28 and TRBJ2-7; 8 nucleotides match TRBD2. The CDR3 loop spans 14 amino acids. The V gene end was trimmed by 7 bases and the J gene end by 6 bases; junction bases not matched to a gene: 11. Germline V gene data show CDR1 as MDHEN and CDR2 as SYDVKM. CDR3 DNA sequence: TGTGCCAGCAAGGGAGGGCGGGAGGTCTCCGAGCAGTACTTC. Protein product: CASKGGREVSEQYF.

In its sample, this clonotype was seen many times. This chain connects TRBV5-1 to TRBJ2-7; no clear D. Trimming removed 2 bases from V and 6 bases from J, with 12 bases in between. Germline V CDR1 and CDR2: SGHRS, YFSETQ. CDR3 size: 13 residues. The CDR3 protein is CASSFGQSREQYF. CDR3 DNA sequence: TGCGCCAGCAGCTTCGGCCAGTCTCGCGAGCAGTACTTC.

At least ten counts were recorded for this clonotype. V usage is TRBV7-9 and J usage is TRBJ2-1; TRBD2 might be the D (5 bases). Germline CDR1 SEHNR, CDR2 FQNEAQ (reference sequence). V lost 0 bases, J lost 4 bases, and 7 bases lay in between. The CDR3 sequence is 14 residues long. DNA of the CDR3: TGTGCCAGCAGCTTAGCCTCGGGATACAATGAGCAGTTCTTC. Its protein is CASSLASGYNEQFF.

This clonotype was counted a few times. The CDR3 DNA reads TGTGCCAGCAGCTTCCGGGACAGGTACGAGCAGTACTTC. Protein: CASSFRDRYEQYF. The V call is TRBV7-9, the J call TRBJ2-7; 8 bases match TRBD1. Germline CDR1 SEHNR, CDR2 FQNEAQ (reference sequence). This CDR3 contains 13 residues. V lost 3 bases, J lost 4 bases, and 2 bases stayed unmatched.